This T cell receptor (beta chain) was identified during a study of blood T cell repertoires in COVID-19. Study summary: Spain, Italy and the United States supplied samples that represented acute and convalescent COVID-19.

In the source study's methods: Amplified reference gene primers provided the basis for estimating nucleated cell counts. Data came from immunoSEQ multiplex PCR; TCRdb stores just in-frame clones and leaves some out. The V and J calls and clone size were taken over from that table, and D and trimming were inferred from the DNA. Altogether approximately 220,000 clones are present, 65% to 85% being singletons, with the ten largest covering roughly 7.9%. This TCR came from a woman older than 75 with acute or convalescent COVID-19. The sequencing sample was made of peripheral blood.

CDR3 residues: CASSPRTGRNEQYF. The CDR3 region has the DNA TGTGCCAGCAGCCCCCGGACAGGGCGGAACGAGCAGTACTTC. V usage is TRBV9 and J usage is TRBJ2-7; 8 bases match TRBD1. Germline CDR1 is SGDLS and CDR2 is YYNGEE. V lost 4 bases to trimming and J lost 5 bases; unmatched junction nucleotides: 8. This CDR3 has 14 residues.